This T cell receptor (beta chain) was documented in a study of blood T cell repertoires in COVID-19. Study-wide context: COVID-19 samples, acute and convalescent, were from the United States, Italy and Spain. Sources were T cells, B-cell-depleted T cells, or PBMCs; the material itself was cDNA or gDNA.

As originally analysed: Estimation of nucleated cell counts was performed using reference gene primer amplification. Using immunoSEQ multiplex PCR, the repertoire was profiled, and TCRdb retains in-frame clones only, with some absent. V and J calls plus clone size are reproduced from that table; the DNA served to infer D and trimming. This table holds 200,000 to 300,000 clones, approximately 86% found once. From germline, CDR1 is SGHRS and CDR2 YFSETQ. This CDR3 is built from 13 residues. Trimming left V 5 bases short and J 0 bases short, with 7 bases between. Study members were between about 18 and 95 years old and lived in about two dozen US regions.

The TCR was taken from a woman between 40 and 55 years old with acute COVID-19. The chain joins TRBV5-1 to TRBJ2-3; D gene unclear. Sample: PBMCs or T cells enriched from blood (not recorded which). The CDR3 DNA is TGCGCCAGCAGAATGTCGAGCACAGATACGCAGTATTTT. This gives the protein CASRMSSTDTQYF.